Presented here are 15 T cell receptor beta chains from one specimen sequenced in a study of T cells expressing NK-cell markers. TCRdb re-called the 5' RACE reads and catalogs CDR3 proteins one per entry, DNA excluded. Recorded for this sample: 500,000 to 700,000 distinct CDR3 sequences. Sequencing was carried out using blood T cells: a sorted CD56 or NKG2C T cell subset, CD4+ or CD8+ T cells, or bulk PBMC T cells (not recorded which). Receptors were obtained from a man between 18 and 35 years old in good health.

The J gene is TRBJ2-1, the V gene TRBV7-9; without DNA, the TCRdb call of TRBD1 cannot be checked. CDR1 is SEHNR, CDR2 FQNEAQ, per germline (reference sequence). This CDR3 region has 14 residues. This CDR3 is CASSAGDAGVEQFF.

This chain links TRBV5-4 with TRBJ2-7; TCRdb designates TRBD1, a call that cannot be tested without DNA. Germline V gene data show CDR1 as SGHNT and CDR2 as YYREEE (reference sequence). The length of the CDR3 is 16 residues. CDR3 residues: CASSLAIGTESYEQYF.

The chain links TRBV6-2 or TRBV6-3 to TRBJ2-1; with no DNA, the TCRdb D assignment of TRBD2 cannot be verified. The CDR3 runs 17 residues. Germline-derived CDR1 and CDR2 are MNHEY and SVGEGT. Here the CDR3 reads CASSSFLSGYSYNEQFF.

The CDR3 sequence is CASSEFVTGGNQPQHF. The chain uses TRBV5-5 and TRBJ1-5; TCRdb picks TRBD1, but there is no DNA to check that call. The germline V gene has CDR1 SGHKS and CDR2 YYEKEE (reference sequence). This CDR3 is built from 16 residues.

The chain combines TRBV27 with TRBJ2-2; the TCRdb call, TRBD2, lacks DNA for checking. This CDR3 comprises 16 residues. Germline loops: CDR1 MNHEY, CDR2 SMNVEV (reference sequence). The chain's CDR3 is CASSSNSPPDPEELFF.

The gene calls are TRBV5-1 and TRBJ2-1; TCRdb selects TRBD2, and the lack of DNA leaves this call unchecked. The CDR3 consists of 15 residues. The germline V gene has CDR1 SGHRS and CDR2 YFSETQ. CDR3 protein: CASAASGSPYNEQFF.

The V gene is TRBV4-3, the J gene TRBJ2-7; TCRdb selects TRBD1, and the lack of DNA leaves this call unchecked. The CDR3 spans 15 residues. The germline CDR1 and CDR2 sequences are LGHNA and YSLEER. CDR3 sequence: CASSQAMAAPYEQYF.

The chain combines TRBV20-1 with TRBJ1-5. The CDR3 is 17 amino acids. Germline assignment: CDR1 DFQATT and CDR2 SNEGSKA (reference sequence). CDR3 in amino acids: CSARDEGRQIPNQPQHF.

V gene TRBV12-3 or TRBV12-4 combines with J gene TRBJ1-2; TCRdb's D gene call, TRBD1, goes unchecked for lack of DNA. The CDR3 sequence is 12 residues long. The CDR3 reads CASKGDVYGYTF.

The V call is TRBV4-1, the J call TRBJ1-1; as DNA is missing, the TRBD1 call by TCRdb cannot be tested. This CDR3 has 11 residues. Germline values: CDR1 MGHRA, CDR2 YSYEKL. The CDR3 protein is CASSQDAQAFF.

The gene calls are TRBV7-9 and TRBJ2-1; absent DNA, TCRdb's TRBD1 call cannot be checked. CDR1 is SEHNR, CDR2 FQNEAQ, per germline (reference sequence). The CDR3 is 12 residues long. The CDR3 spells CASSLDVTGQFF. The full variable domain, in which reference TRBV7-9 and TRBJ2-1 provide the parts outside the CDR3, is DTGVSQNPRHKITKRGQNVTFRCDPISEHNRLYWYRQTLGQGPEFLTYFQNEAQLEKSRLLSDRFSAERPKGSFSTLEIQRTEQGDSAMYLCASSLDVTGQFFGPGTRLTVL.

J is TRBJ2-1 and V is TRBV6-6; TCRdb indicates TRBD2, and absent DNA this call remains unverified. Per germline, CDR1 MNHNY and CDR2 SVGAGI (reference sequence). The CDR3 consists of 13 residues. This CDR3 reads CASRGTSKDEQFF.

The chain links TRBV24-1 to TRBJ2-2. This CDR3 comprises 17 residues. Germline lookup yields CDR1 KGHDR and CDR2 SFDVKD. CDR3 residues: CATSDFIATSGTGELFF.

The chain links TRBV5-1 to TRBJ2-3; TCRdb's D call, TRBD2, is unchecked because there is no DNA. Germline V lookup: CDR1 SGHRS, CDR2 YFSETQ. This CDR3 is 16 amino acids long. The CDR3 sequence is CASSLEIGRAYDTQYF.

The rearrangement joins TRBV2 to TRBJ2-1; TCRdb outputs TRBD1, but without DNA this stays unchecked. Looked up from germline, CDR1 is SNHLY and CDR2 is FYNNEI. There are 16 residues in the CDR3. CDR3 amino acids: CASRSVVGQGFNEQFF.